The 5 T cell receptor beta chains given below trace back to one sample, sequenced in a study of tumor-infiltrating lymphocytes in primary liver carcinoma. Co-extraction of RNA and DNA was performed on about 19-31 mg of unsorted bulk tissue. Starting material of 400 to 600 ng total RNA yielded TCR beta cDNA via a constant-region primer. Libraries for TCR beta were built through three nested multiplex PCR rounds, which together made up a slightly modified ARM-PCR procedure. Investigators reported that the first two PCR rounds, at 10 cycles each, used TRBV1-TRBV30 forward primers with a C-beta reverse primer. In TCRdb, the multiplex PCR reads were re-called with MiXCR into one record per CDR3 protein. The sample includes approximately 190,000 distinct CDR3 sequences, 85% of them seen just once. The material sequenced was tumor tissue from primary liver carcinoma. The receptor source for this set is a man in his forties with primary liver carcinoma and hepatitis B virus infection.

This rearrangement joins TRBV29-1 to TRBJ2-1; the D gene is possibly TRBD1 (5 bases). This CDR3 region has 13 residues. Germline-derived CDR1 and CDR2 are SQVTM and ANQGSEA. V was trimmed by 7 bases and J by 6 bases, leaving 16 bases between them. CDR3 loop: CSGWTSRFNEQFF. The CDR3 nucleotides are TGCAGCGGGTGGACAAGCCGGTTCAATGAGCAGTTCTTC.

On this clonotype: The CDR3 carries no conserved terminal phenylalanine or tryptophan, so it likely arises from a read error. This rearrangement joins TRBV6-1 to TRBJ2-3; TRBD2 might be the D (6 bases). Germline V gives CDR1 MNHNS, CDR2 SASEGT. V lost 2 bases and J 1 base, leaving 13 bases between the germline ends. The CDR3 length is 16 residues. The CDR3 sequence: CASSERQGLRTDTQYY. The CDR3 DNA sequence: TGTGCCAGCAGTGAAAGGCAGGGACTTCGCACAGATACGCAGTATTAT.

About this clonotype itself: One end of the junction does not line up with germline, which may come from a read error. The chain is built from TRBV7-8 and TRBJ2-5; 12 bases map to TRBD2. The germline CDR1 and CDR2 sequences are SGHVS and FQNEAQ. This CDR3 has 17 residues. The CDR3 DNA reads TGTGCCAGCAACTTAGTCCGCCTAGCGGGAGGGGGAGAGACCCAGTACTTC. Encoded protein: CASNLVRLAGGGETQYF.

A note on this clonotype: Relative to the germline gene, one junction end is altered; a read error may explain this. The V call is TRBV5-1, the J call TRBJ2-1, with D possibly matching TRBD1 (6 bases). Germline V gene data show CDR1 as SGHRS and CDR2 as YFSETQ. The CDR3 runs to 15 residues. This chain's CDR3 is CASSLGTWSYNEQFF. CDR3 coding DNA: TGCGCCAGTAGCTTAGGGACATGGTCCTACAATGAGCAGTTCTTC.

This chain uses TRBV5-4 with TRBJ2-2; 8 nucleotides match TRBD2. Germline V gene data show CDR1 as SGHNT and CDR2 as YYREEE (reference sequence). The trim removed 3 bases at V and 17 bases at J, leaving 18 bases unmatched. The CDR3 extends over 15 amino acids. The DNA for the CDR3 is TGTGCCAGCAGCTCGACTAGCGTGAACACCGGGGTGCTTTTTTTT. This gives the protein CASSSTSVNTGVLFF.